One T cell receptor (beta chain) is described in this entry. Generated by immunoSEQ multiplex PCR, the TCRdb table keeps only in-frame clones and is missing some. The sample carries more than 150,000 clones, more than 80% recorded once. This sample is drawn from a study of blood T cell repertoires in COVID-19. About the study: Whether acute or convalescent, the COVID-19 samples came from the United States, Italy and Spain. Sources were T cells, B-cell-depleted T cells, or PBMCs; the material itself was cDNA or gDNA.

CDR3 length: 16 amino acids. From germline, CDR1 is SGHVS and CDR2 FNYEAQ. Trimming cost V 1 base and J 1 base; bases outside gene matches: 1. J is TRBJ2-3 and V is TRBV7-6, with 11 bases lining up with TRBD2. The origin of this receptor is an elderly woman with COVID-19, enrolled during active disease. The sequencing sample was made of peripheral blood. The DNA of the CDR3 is TGTGCCAGCAGCTTAGTACTAGCGGGGGGCACAGATACGCAGTATTTT. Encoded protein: CASSLVLAGGTDTQYF.